The source of this T cell receptor (beta chain) is a study of cytomegalovirus exposure and HLA in healthy donors. There are 12 residues in the CDR3. Germline V gene sequence: CDR1 SQVTM, CDR2 ANQGSEA. V lost 7 bases and J lost 4, with 13 bases in between. Findings and caveats of the study: Presence/absence analysis assumed near-uniform sequencing depth across donors. In a later analysis, HLA-associated beta chains showed higher expansion and lower generation probabilities than comparable chains.

With regard to this clone: The antigen is unknown.

PCR primers comprised 60 Vbeta and 13 Jbeta primers. Method: immunoSEQ multiplex PCR; TCRdb's copy keeps in-frame clones and lacks some. This repertoire shows about 180,000 clones, about two thirds found once; its top ten account for under 3%. V gene TRBV29-1 combines with J gene TRBJ1-1; perhaps TRBD1 as D (5 bases). This TCR was sampled from a human donor in good health. The sequenced sample consisted of PBMCs. CDR3 loop: CSAPDSSTEAFF. The CDR3 DNA sequence: TGCAGCGCCCCAGACAGTAGCACTGAAGCTTTCTTT.